Described below is a single T cell receptor beta chain sequence and its context. Its target is unknown. This sample was taken from a study of cytomegalovirus exposure and HLA in healthy donors. Findings and caveats of the study: In a later analysis, a missense DCLRE1C variant was linked to TCR beta V- and J-gene trimming. The authors judged a highly shared variant cluster likely a sequencing artifact. Reports indicated that the classifier achieved high specificity and sensitivity in diagnosing cytomegalovirus status.

The donors, nominally healthy at sampling, likely had unrecorded immune exposures. Trimming pared 6 bases from V and 2 bases from J, leaving 12 bases between. The CDR3 is 14 residues long. Germline lookup yields CDR1 MDHEN and CDR2 SYDVKM. PCR amplification relied on 60 Vbeta primers (plus 13 Jbeta primers). Data came from immunoSEQ multiplex PCR; TCRdb stores just in-frame clones and leaves some out. This sample has around 64,000 clones, with roughly nine tenths found just once. The clonotype was recovered from a woman aged 30 to 39 in good health and CMV-seropositive. Sequenced material: PBMCs. J is TRBJ2-3 and V is TRBV28, with D uncertain. The CDR3 reads CASSQQPFTDTQYF. In DNA, the CDR3 is TGTGCCAGCAGCCAACAACCTTTCACAGATACGCAGTATTTT.